This T cell receptor (beta chain) originates from a study of T cells in Graves' hyperthyroidism and ophthalmopathy. Overall study context: Peripheral blood draws took place at initial diagnosis, ahead of any treatment.

Uncontrolled infection, other autoimmune disease, pregnancy or lactation disqualified patients from enrolment. Sample collection date corresponds to first hyperthyroidism diagnosis, prior to any ophthalmopathy symptoms. Amplification yielded TCR beta CDR3 regions, with RNA transcripts as the source. When the TCR CDR3 underwent first-round RT-PCR, the HTBI primer set was used. Each CDR3 protein gets one entry after TCRdb re-called the multiplex PCR reads with MiXCR. The sample comprises 300,000 to 450,000 distinct CDR3 sequences, 17% of which are singletons, and around a third rests with the top ten. Germline CDR1 MNHEY, CDR2 SMNVEV (reference sequence). V was pared by 2 bases and J by 2 bases, with 10 bases between. The CDR3 is 14 amino acids.

The chain employs TRBV27 and TRBJ2-7; D is unclear. The source is a woman in her 30s with Graves' hyperthyroidism that later progressed to Graves' ophthalmopathy. The source material was blood. In nucleotides, the CDR3 is TGTGCCAGCAGTTTAGGCGGCAGACCCTACGAGCAGTACTTC. Translated: CASSLGGRPYEQYF.